A selection of T cell receptor beta chains follows, all from one sample in a study of Graves' ophthalmopathy and Graves' hyperthyroidism. TCRdb re-called the multiplex PCR reads with MiXCR, one entry per CDR3 protein. Of 900,000 to 1,200,000 distinct CDR3 sequences listed, roughly 35% are singletons. Sequences were obtained from peripheral blood or thyroid tissue (not recorded which). These receptors were taken from an adult man with Graves' hyperthyroidism. CDR3s include the opening cysteine and the closing phenylalanine or tryptophan. The D gene is left open where the match is weak. Expanded clones are given a class, and other clones once, few, many or no size at all.

.	TRBD1	16	TRBV7-9	TRBJ1-1	TGTGCCAGCAGCTTAGGCCAGGGGGCATGGGTCACTGAAGCTTTCTTT	CASSLGQGAWVTEAFF
.	.	13	TRBV5-5	TRBJ2-7	TGTGCCAGCAGCTCTACGGTCGCCTACGAGCAGTACTTC	CASSSTVAYEQYF
many	.	15	TRBV7-2	TRBJ1-6	TGTGCCAGCAGCTTACAAGGGTTCGAAAGTTCACCCCTCCACTTT	CASSLQGFESSPLHF
many	.	11	TRBV20-1	TRBJ1-2	TGCAGTGCTAGAGGCGGGGAAGGCTACACCTTC	CSARGGEGYTF
.	TRBD2	15	TRBV4-2	TRBJ2-7	TGTGCCAGCAGCCAAGATAGGACTAGCTACTACGAGCAGTACTTC	CASSQDRTSYYEQYF
few	.	14	TRBV5-1	TRBJ2-7	TGCGCCAGCAGAACCCAGGGGGGGGCCCACGAGCAGTACTTC	CASRTQGGAHEQYF
many	TRBD1	13	TRBV19	TRBJ1-1	TGTGCCAGTAGCCGACAGGGGACCACTGAAGCTTTCTTT	CASSRQGTTEAFF
many	.	13	TRBV5-1	TRBJ1-2	TGCGCCAGCAGCTCAATAGGGAACTATGGCTACACCTTC	CASSSIGNYGYTF
many	.	14	TRBV9	TRBJ1-1	TGTGCCAGCAGCCCAGAATTCCGGGACACTGAAGCTTTCTTT	CASSPEFRDTEAFF
.	.	15	TRBV7-9	TRBJ2-7	TGTGCCAGCGCAAAACAGGGACTAACCTCCCACGAGCAGTACTTC	CASAKQGLTSHEQYF
.	.	17	TRBV4-2	TRBJ1-3	TGTGCCAGCAGCCAAGAAGCTACCGGTATCTCTGGAAACACCATATATTTT	CASSQEATGISGNTIYF
few	.	14	TRBV6-5	TRBJ2-5	TGTGCCAGCAGGGAAATGACACATCAAGAGACCCAGTACTTC	CASREMTHQETQYF
.	TRBD1	17	TRBV7-2	TRBJ2-6	TGTGCCAGCAGTTTGACAGGGGATCCCTCTGGGGCCAACGTCCTGACTTTC	CASSLTGDPSGANVLTF
few	.	16	TRBV12-3/TRBV12-4	TRBJ1-5	TGTGCCAGCAGTTTCAGGGGACGGAATAGCAATCAGCCCCAGCATTTT	CASSFRGRNSNQPQHF
.	.	16	TRBV7-9	TRBJ1-5	TGTGCCAGCAGCCCTCTACTAGCGGGGGGCAATCAGCCCCAGCATTTT	CASSPLLAGGNQPQHF
many	TRBD2	15	TRBV20-1	TRBJ2-2	TGCAGTGCTCCCGACCAGACTAGCGGGAAAGTGGAGCTGTTTTTT	CSAPDQTSGKVELFF
few	.	13	TRBV25-1	TRBJ1-6	TGTGCTAGCGGGCAAGGGTTTAATTCACCCCTCCACTTT	CASGQGFNSPLHF
.	.	11	TRBV2	TRBJ1-1	TGTGCCAGCAGTGAAGGACAGCTAGCTTTCTTT	CASSEGQLAFF
many	TRBD1	18	TRBV7-9	TRBJ2-6	TGTGCCAGCAGCGCCCGGGGACAGGTACCCTCTGGGGCCAACGTCCTGACTTTC	CASSARGQVPSGANVLTF
many	.	15	TRBV6-6	TRBJ1-2	TGTGCCAGCAGTTACAGGGGGGATCGCGCCTATGGCTACACCTTC	CASSYRGDRAYGYTF
.	.	13	TRBV10-2	TRBJ1-2	TGCGCCAGCAGTGACATAGGCGAGGGAGGCTACACCTTC	CASSDIGEGGYTF
many	.	17	TRBV5-1	TRBJ1-6	TGCGCCAGCAGCTTGGACGGGGACTTAGGGGTAGGCTCACCCCTCCACTTT	CASSLDGDLGVGSPLHF
.	.	16	TRBV2	TRBJ2-6	TGTGCCAGCACCACTTACAGTGACTCTGGGGCCAACGTCCTGACTTTC	CASTTYSDSGANVLTF
few	TRBD1	15	TRBV5-6	TRBJ1-3	TGTGCCAGCAGCTGGACAGGCCTCTCTGGAAACACCATATATTTT	CASSWTGLSGNTIYF
.	.	14	TRBV9	TRBJ2-7	TGTGCCAGCAGCGTAGGGTCAGGGCACTACGAGCAGTACTTC	CASSVGSGHYEQYF
.	.	15	TRBV29-1	TRBJ2-6	TGCAGCGTTGCGGACGACGGGACTGGGGCCAACGTCCTGACTTTC	CSVADDGTGANVLTF
.	.	13	TRBV7-9	TRBJ2-5	TGTGCCAGCTCACCCCCCGTCGAAGAGACCCAGTACTTC	CASSPPVEETQYF
many	TRBD1	16	TRBV19	TRBJ1-5	TGTGCCAGTAGTACCACCGGGACAGTTGGCAATCAGCCCCAGCATTTT	CASSTTGTVGNQPQHF
many	.	18	TRBV11-2	TRBJ1-6	TGTGCCAGCAGCTTAGCGGTTCCAGGCAGGGGACGCGGTTCACCCCTCCACTTT	CASSLAVPGRGRGSPLHF
many	.	14	TRBV6-5	TRBJ1-1	TGTGCCAGCAGTTACTCGACAGTTAACACTGAAGCTTTCTTT	CASSYSTVNTEAFF
.	TRBD1	17	TRBV7-6	TRBJ2-5	TGTGCCGGAAACCGACAGAAAGGGACAGGGGCCATCGAGACCCAGTACTTC	CAGNRQKGTGAIETQYF
.	.	13	TRBV10-3	TRBJ2-5	TGTGCCATCGCGGATGGGGCCCAAGAGACCCAGTACTTC	CAIADGAQETQYF
.	.	14	TRBV28	TRBJ1-4	TGTGCCAGCAGTCCGCCGTCCCGCCCTGAAAAACTGTTTTTT	CASSPPSRPEKLFF
many	.	15	TRBV5-1	TRBJ1-1	TGCGCCAGCAGCTTGGTACCAGGAATGAACACTGAAGCTTTCTTT	CASSLVPGMNTEAFF
once	TRBD2	14	TRBV10-2	TRBJ2-3	TGTGCCACCTCCGGACGAGCGGGAGTTGATACGCAGTATTTT	CATSGRAGVDTQYF
many	.	16	TRBV7-6	TRBJ1-4	TGTGCCAGCAGCTTAGCGCCAGTTGCAACTAATGAAAAACTGTTTTTT	CASSLAPVATNEKLFF
few	.	16	TRBV2	TRBJ1-4	TGTGCCAGCATACGAGGGTCTGGGAGAACTAATGAAAAACTGTTTTTT	CASIRGSGRTNEKLFF
.	TRBD1	15	TRBV7-6	TRBJ2-7	TGTGCCAGCAGCTCAGACCCGGGACAGGGGGCCGAGCAGTACTTC	CASSSDPGQGAEQYF
many	.	13	TRBV2	TRBJ2-5	TGTGCCAGCGGTATCAGCAACCAAGAGACCCAGTACTTC	CASGISNQETQYF
.	.	13	TRBV29-1	TRBJ1-4	TGCAGCGTTGTCGGAGATGAGGGGGAAAAACTGTTTTTT	CSVVGDEGEKLFF
.	TRBD1	15	TRBV20-1	TRBJ1-6	TGCAGTGCTAGAGAGGCCAGGGGGGATAATTCACCCCTCCACTTT	CSAREARGDNSPLHF
.	TRBD1	18	TRBV7-2	TRBJ1-1	TGTGCCAGCAGCTTAGCGACAGGGGGCGGCACGGGAAACACTGAAGCTTTCTTT	CASSLATGGGTGNTEAFF
.	.	12	TRBV6-8	TRBJ2-2	TGTGCCAGGGGACTGAACACCGGGGAGCTGTTTTTT	CARGLNTGELFF
many	.	14	TRBV5-6	TRBJ2-5	TGTGCCAGCAGCTTGGGGACAGCCCTGGAGACCCAGTACTTC	CASSLGTALETQYF
few	TRBD2	17	TRBV2	TRBJ2-2	TGTGCCAGCAGCCGCTCTAGAACTAGCGGGAGGACCGGGGAGCTGTTTTTT	CASSRSRTSGRTGELFF
few	.	15	TRBV12-3/TRBV12-4	TRBJ2-2	TGTGCCAGCGCCTCGGGACGTACATCCACCGGGGAGCTGTTTTTT	CASASGRTSTGELFF
many	TRBD2	16	TRBV7-6	TRBJ2-5	TGTGCCAGCAGCACGGGACTAGCGGAATATGGGGAGACCCAGTACTTC	CASSTGLAEYGETQYF
many	.	17	TRBV11-2	TRBJ2-6	TGTGCCAGCAGCTTTCAGGGGTCCGCCTCTGGGGCCAACGTCCTGACTTTC	CASSFQGSASGANVLTF
.	TRBD1	16	TRBV20-1	TRBJ2-2	TGCAGTGCTGGAGCCGCCGGGACAGAGAACACCGGGGAGCTGTTTTTT	CSAGAAGTENTGELFF
.	.	15	TRBV6-5	TRBJ1-1	TGTGCCAGCAGTGACAGGAGGGGAGTAAGGACTGAAGCTTTCTTT	CASSDRRGVRTEAFF
.	.	13	TRBV20-1	TRBJ2-2	TGCAGTGTAACCTCACTAGATTCCGGGCAGCTGTTTTTT	CSVTSLDSGQLFF
many	TRBD1	16	TRBV5-5	TRBJ1-2	TGTGCCAGCAGCTTAACCGGGACAGGCTCTAACTATGGCTACACCTTC	CASSLTGTGSNYGYTF
.	.	16	TRBV9	TRBJ1-1	TGTGCCAGCAGCCCGCGGACACTTCTCCAGGACACTGAAGCTTTCTTT	CASSPRTLLQDTEAFF
many	.	13	TRBV10-3	TRBJ1-2	TGTGCCAGCAGTCCTACGCCCCAGAATGGCTACACCTTC	CASSPTPQNGYTF
many	.	14	TRBV9	TRBJ2-7	TGTGCCAGCAGCGTAGCGGGTGGGCACTACGAGCAGTACTTC	CASSVAGGHYEQYF
.	TRBD1	18	TRBV15	TRBJ1-6	TGTGCCACCAGCAGGGACAGGACAGAAAGCTCCTATAATTCACCCCTCCACTTT	CATSRDRTESSYNSPLHF
few	.	14	TRBV7-9	TRBJ1-6	TGTGCCAGCAGCTTAGACGTCGTCAATTCACCCCTCCACTTT	CASSLDVVNSPLHF
many	.	16	TRBV20-1	TRBJ1-5	TGCAGTGCTAGAGGTGCGCGGCAGGGAGGAAATCAGCCCCAGCATTTT	CSARGARQGGNQPQHF